Reported below is one TCR beta chain. The data were obtained in a study of blood T cell repertoires in COVID-19. Study-level background: The United States, Italy and Spain provided the acute and convalescent COVID-19 samples.

How the authors handled the data: Nucleated cell counts were estimated from reference gene primer amplification. Assay used: immunoSEQ multiplex PCR; TCRdb lists only in-frame clones, some missing. V and J calls and clone size follow that table, whereas D and trimming were derived from the DNA. This sample has hundreds of thousands of clones, with just over 85% found just once. Per germline, CDR1 MGHRA and CDR2 YSYEKL. Trimming cost V 4 bases and J 4 bases; bases outside gene matches: 2. CDR3 length: 14 amino acids. The clonotype was recovered from a woman aged 25 to 45 with active or convalescent COVID-19. The sample comprised peripheral blood. The V gene is TRBV4-1, the J gene TRBJ1-3, with 9 bases matching TRBD1. In nucleotides, the CDR3 is TGCGCCAGCAGCCCCGGGACAGGGGGAAACACCATATATTTT. Translating gives CASSPGTGGNTIYF.